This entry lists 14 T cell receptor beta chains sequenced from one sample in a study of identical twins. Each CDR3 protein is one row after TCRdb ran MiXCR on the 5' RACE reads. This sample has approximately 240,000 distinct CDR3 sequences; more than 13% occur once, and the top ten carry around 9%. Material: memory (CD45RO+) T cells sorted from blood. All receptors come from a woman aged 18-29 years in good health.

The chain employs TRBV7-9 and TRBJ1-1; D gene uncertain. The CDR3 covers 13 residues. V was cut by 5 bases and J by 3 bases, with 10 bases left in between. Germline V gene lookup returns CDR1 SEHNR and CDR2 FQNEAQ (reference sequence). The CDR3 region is CASSVMEDTEAFF. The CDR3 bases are TGTGCCAGCAGCGTCATGGAGGACACTGAAGCTTTCTTT.

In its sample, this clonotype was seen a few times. The chain's CDR3 is CSSGGLESSTDTQYF. The CDR3, as DNA: TGCAGCTCGGGCGGTCTAGAGAGTAGCACAGATACGCAGTATTTT. The chain has TRBV20-1 and TRBJ2-3, with D uncertain. CDR3 length: 15 residues. Germline V gene sequence: CDR1 DFQATT, CDR2 SNEGSKA (reference sequence).

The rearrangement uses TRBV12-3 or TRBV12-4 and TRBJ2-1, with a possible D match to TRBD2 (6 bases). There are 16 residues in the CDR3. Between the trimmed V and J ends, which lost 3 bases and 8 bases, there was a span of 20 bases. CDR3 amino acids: CASSLRDGTGNYEQFF. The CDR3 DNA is TGTGCCAGCAGTTTGCGGGACGGGACGGGCAACTATGAGCAGTTCTTC.

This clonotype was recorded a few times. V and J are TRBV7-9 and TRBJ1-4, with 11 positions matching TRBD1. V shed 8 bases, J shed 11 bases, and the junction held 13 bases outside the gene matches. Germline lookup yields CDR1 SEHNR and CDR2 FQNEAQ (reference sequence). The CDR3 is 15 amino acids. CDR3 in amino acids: CASGPVSGQGGKLFF. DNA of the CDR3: TGTGCCAGCGGCCCCGTTTCGGGACAGGGGGGCAAACTGTTTTTT.

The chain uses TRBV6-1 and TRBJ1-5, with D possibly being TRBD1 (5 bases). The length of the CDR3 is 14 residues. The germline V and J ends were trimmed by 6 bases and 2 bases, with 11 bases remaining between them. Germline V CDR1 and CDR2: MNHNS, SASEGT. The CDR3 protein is CASSRENGNQPQHF. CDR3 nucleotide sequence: TGTGCCAGCAGCAGGGAGAATGGCAATCAGCCCCAGCATTTT.

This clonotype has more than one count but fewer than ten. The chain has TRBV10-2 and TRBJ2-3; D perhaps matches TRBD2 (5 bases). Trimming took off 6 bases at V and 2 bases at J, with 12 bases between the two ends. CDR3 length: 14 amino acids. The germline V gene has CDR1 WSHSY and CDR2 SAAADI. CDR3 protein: CASRPGSNTDTQYF. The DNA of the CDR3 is TGCGCCAGCAGACCGGGGTCCAACACAGATACGCAGTATTTT.

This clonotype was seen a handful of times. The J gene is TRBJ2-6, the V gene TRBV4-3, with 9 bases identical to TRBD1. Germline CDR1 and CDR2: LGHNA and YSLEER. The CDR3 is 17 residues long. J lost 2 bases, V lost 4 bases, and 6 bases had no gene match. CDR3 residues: CASSLDRGGAGANVLTF. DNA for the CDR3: TGCGCCAGCAGCCTGGACAGGGGTGGAGCTGGGGCCAACGTCCTGACTTTC.

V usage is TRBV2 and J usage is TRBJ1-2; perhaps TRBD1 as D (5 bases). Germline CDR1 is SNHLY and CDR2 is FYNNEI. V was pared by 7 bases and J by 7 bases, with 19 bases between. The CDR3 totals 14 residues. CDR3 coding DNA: TGTGCCAGCACGACACCGGGACGGTTTTTTGGCTACACCTTC. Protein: CASTTPGRFFGYTF.

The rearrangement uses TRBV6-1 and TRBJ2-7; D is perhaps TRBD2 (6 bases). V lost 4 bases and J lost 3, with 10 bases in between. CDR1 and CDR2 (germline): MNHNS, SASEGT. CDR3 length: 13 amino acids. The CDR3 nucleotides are TGTGCCAGCAGTGGGACTATAAACTACGAGCAGTACTTC. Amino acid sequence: CASSGTINYEQYF.

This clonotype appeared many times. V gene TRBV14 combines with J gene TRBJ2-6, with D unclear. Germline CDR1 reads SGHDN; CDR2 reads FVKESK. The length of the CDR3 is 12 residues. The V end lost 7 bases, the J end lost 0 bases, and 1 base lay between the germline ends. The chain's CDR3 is CASNSGANVLTF. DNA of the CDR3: TGTGCCAGCAACTCTGGGGCCAACGTCCTGACTTTC.

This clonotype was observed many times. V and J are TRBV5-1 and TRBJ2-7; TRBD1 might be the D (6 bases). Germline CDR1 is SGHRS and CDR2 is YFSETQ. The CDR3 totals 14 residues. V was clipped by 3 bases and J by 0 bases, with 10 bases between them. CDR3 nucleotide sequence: TGCGCCAGCAGCTCCGAGGACAGCTCCTACGAGCAGTACTTC. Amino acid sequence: CASSSEDSSYEQYF.

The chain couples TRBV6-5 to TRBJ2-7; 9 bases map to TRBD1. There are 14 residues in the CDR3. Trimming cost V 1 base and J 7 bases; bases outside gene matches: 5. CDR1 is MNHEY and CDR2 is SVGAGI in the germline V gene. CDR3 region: CASSYFGQGWEQYF. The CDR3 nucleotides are TGTGCCAGCAGTTACTTTGGACAGGGGTGGGAGCAGTACTTC.

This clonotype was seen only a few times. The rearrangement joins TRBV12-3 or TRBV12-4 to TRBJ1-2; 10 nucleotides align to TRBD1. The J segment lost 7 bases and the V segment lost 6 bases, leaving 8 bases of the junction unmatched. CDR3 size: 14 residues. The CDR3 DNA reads TGTGCCAGCAGGAAAGACAGGGGGCTTTTTGGCTACACCTTC. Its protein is CASRKDRGLFGYTF.

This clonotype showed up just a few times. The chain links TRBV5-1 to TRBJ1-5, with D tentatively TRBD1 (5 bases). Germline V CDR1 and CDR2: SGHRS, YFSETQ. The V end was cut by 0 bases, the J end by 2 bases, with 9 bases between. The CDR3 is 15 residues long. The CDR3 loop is CASSLAGDGNQPQHF. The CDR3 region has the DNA TGCGCCAGCAGCTTGGCGGGGGACGGCAATCAGCCCCAGCATTTT.